This T cell receptor beta chain comes out of a study of brain metastases from non-small cell lung cancer (dated by TCRdb to about 2019). Study-wide context: The study profiled the immune microenvironment of paired resected primary tumors and brain metastases taken from patients with non-small-cell lung cancer. General study outcomes and caveats: Compared with the matched primary tumors, around 58% of brain metastases appeared to show expanded T-cell clones. Paired brain metastases and primary tumors largely shared TCR repertoires, although T-cell densities in the metastases were sparse. T-cell infiltration was lower in brain metastases than in primary tumors (P < 0.001).

The cohort was made up of some 40 patients with surgically resected non-small-cell lung cancer, each of whom had both a primary tumor specimen and a brain metastasis specimen. Tumor specimens were archival formalin-fixed, paraffin-embedded tissues. Concerning this clone itself: Its antigen specificity is not known. No per-base quality is available; no much larger clone lies one base away.

Receptors were amplified or captured by the immunoSEQ multiplex PCR assay. Alongside a 770-gene immune expression panel, the team sequenced the T-cell receptor beta chain repertoire. The immuneACCESS repertoire file appears here via TCRdb, limited to in-frame rearrangements. These files lack a portion of the clones; in checked studies, under half of the deficit traces to unresolved V genes, and the cause of the others is not known. The sample table contains about 2,800 clones; only one count was recorded for about four fifths of them. The top ten clones comprise roughly 4.5% of the sample. From the cysteine up to the phenylalanine, the CDR3 has a length of 13 residues. Only CDR3 DNA is held: 39 bases, read in frame from base 1. Ends trimmed: V by 4 bases, J by 13 bases; bases unmatched to a gene: 7. CDR1 and CDR2 were assigned from the germline V gene as SGHVS and FNYEAQ.

The clonotype was recovered from a donor at least 40 years old with non-small cell lung cancer. Sequencing was done on a sample of primary lung tumor tissue. The cell subset or site label on this specimen signifies: primary lung tumor paired with brain metastasis. The sequence is built from TRBV7-6 and TRBJ1-4; a stretch of 9 junction bases matches TRBD1. The CDR3 has the sequence CASSSPGTGTLFF. The nucleotides are TGTGCCAGCAGCTCCCCCGGGACAGGGACACTGTTTTTT.